Presented here are 32 T cell receptor beta chains from one specimen sequenced in a study of technical replicates of blood from a few donors (dated 2017 in TCRdb). Libraries were made using the immunoSEQ multiplex PCR assay. TCRdb holds this immuneACCESS table with in-frame rearrangements only. Some clones are missing; in checked studies, unresolved V genes explain under half, and the rest has no known cause. The sample profile shows 12,000 or so clones; 79% of them were found once. Together, the top ten hold less than 15% of the sample. What was sequenced was PBMCs. These receptors all stem from a human donor in good health.

V is TRBV5-1 and J is TRBJ1-1; 9 bases agree with TRBD1. The ends lost 8 bases at V and 8 bases at J; junction bases unmatched: 13. The CDR3 spans 14 residues. CDR1 and CDR2 from the germline V gene are SGHRS and YFSETQ. CDR3 bases: TGCGCCAGTCAACCGACAGGGGGATCAATCGAAGCTTTCTTT. Its translation is CASQPTGGSIEAFF.

The chain carries TRBV27 and TRBJ2-7; 9 bases are a match to TRBD2. The CDR3 extends over 16 amino acids. Losses at the gene ends were 5 bases for V and 4 bases for J; bases not matched to a gene: 12. CDR1 and CDR2 (germline): MNHEY, SMNVEV (reference sequence). The CDR3 sequence is CASSPGSGRSMYEQYF. As DNA, the CDR3 is TGTGCCAGCAGTCCCGGGAGCGGGAGGAGTATGTACGAGCAGTACTTC.

The chain joins TRBV30 to TRBJ1-1, with D maybe TRBD1 (6 bases). This CDR3 contains 14 residues. Trimming left V 0 bases short and J 1 base short, with 9 bases between. Germline CDR1 reads GTSNPN; CDR2 reads SVGIG (reference sequence). CDR3 sequence (DNA): TGTGCCTGGAGTGTACCAGGGGCGAACACTGAAGCTTTCTTT. As protein: CAWSVPGANTEAFF.

Written as DNA, the CDR3 is TGTGCCAGCAGCTTCTCACGAGGAGGCGCTGAAGCTTTCTTT. Residues: CASSFSRGGAEAFF. The chain couples TRBV7-9 to TRBJ1-1, with D unclear. CDR3 size: 14 residues. Looked up from germline, CDR1 is SEHNR and CDR2 is FQNEAQ (reference sequence). Trimming took 3 bases from V and 6 from J, leaving 14 bases between them. Full variable domain (rest looked up from reference TRBV7-9 and TRBJ1-1): DTGVSQNPRHKITKRGQNVTFRCDPISEHNRLYWYRQTLGQGPEFLTYFQNEAQLEKSRLLSDRFSAERPKGSFSTLEIQRTEQGDSAMYLCASSFSRGGAEAFFGQGTRLTVV.

The chain is built from TRBV28 and TRBJ1-2; maybe TRBD1 (5 bases). Germline CDR1 reads MDHEN; CDR2 reads SYDVKM. This CDR3 has 12 residues. The V end lost 2 bases, the J end lost 8 bases, and 9 bases lay between the germline ends. The CDR3 spells CASSLQGGGYTF. The CDR3 nucleotides read TGTGCCAGCAGTTTACAGGGCGGAGGCTACACCTTC.

The chain recombines TRBV25-1 with TRBJ2-5; TRBD1 agrees at 11 bases. Germline CDR1 reads MGHDK; CDR2 reads SYGVNS. The CDR3 has 14 amino acids. J gave up 2 bases and V 5 bases, and 1 base lay outside the gene matches. The CDR3 region is CASSWDRGQETQYF. CDR3 in DNA: TGTGCCAGCAGTTGGGACAGGGGGCAAGAGACCCAGTACTTC.

In its sample, this clone was seen once. The rearrangement uses TRBV5-1 and TRBJ2-5; D perhaps matches TRBD2 (5 bases). V lost 0 bases and J lost 5, with 14 bases in between. The CDR3 covers 15 residues. Germline-derived CDR1 and CDR2 are SGHRS and YFSETQ. Written as DNA, the CDR3 is TGCGCCAGCAGCTTGGCCAGACGGGAATGGGAGACCCAGTACTTC. Protein product: CASSLARREWETQYF.

The CDR3 loop reads CSVGPGTKGTEAFF. The CDR3 nucleotides are TGCAGCGTTGGACCCGGGACAAAAGGCACTGAAGCTTTCTTT. The rearrangement uses TRBV29-1 and TRBJ1-1, with a possible D match to TRBD1 (6 bases). The CDR3 has 14 amino acids. Germline CDR1 and CDR2: SQVTM and ANQGSEA. The V end lost 4 bases, the J end lost 4 bases, and 16 bases lay between the germline ends.

This rearrangement joins TRBV5-1 to TRBJ2-5; TRBD2 matches 8 bases. Unmatched junction bases numbered 2, after V lost 4 bases and J lost 0 bases. The CDR3 has 14 amino acids. Germline V gene lookup returns CDR1 SGHRS and CDR2 YFSETQ. The CDR3 reads CASSELADQETQYF. CDR3 in DNA: TGCGCCAGCAGCGAACTAGCGGACCAAGAGACCCAGTACTTC.

The V gene is TRBV5-4, the J gene TRBJ2-1; D remains unclear. Trimming took 4 bases from V and 8 from J, leaving 10 bases between them. Germline CDR1 SGHNT, CDR2 YYREEE (reference sequence). The CDR3 is 12 amino acids. The CDR3 is CASSVLSHEQFF. CDR3 bases: TGTGCCAGCAGCGTCCTAAGCCATGAGCAGTTCTTC.

The CDR3 sequence is CASSLEGQGSGYTF. The CDR3 region has the DNA TGCGCCAGCAGCTTGGAGGGACAGGGGAGCGGCTACACCTTC. The chain has TRBV5-1 and TRBJ1-2; 10 bases match TRBD1. Germline trimming cut 0 bases from V and 8 bases from J; bases unmatched to any gene: 4. Germline V CDR1 and CDR2: SGHRS, YFSETQ. CDR3 length: 14 amino acids.

This clone is medium-sized within its sample. This chain connects TRBV25-1 to TRBJ2-7; 11 nucleotides line up with TRBD2. CDR3 length: 15 amino acids. Trimming cost V 2 bases and J 7 bases; bases outside gene matches: 7. Germline V gives CDR1 MGHDK, CDR2 SYGVNS. The CDR3 DNA is TGTGCCAGCAGTGAAGAGACTAGCGGGAATCGGGAGCAGTACTTC. Encoded protein: CASSEETSGNREQYF.

The V call is TRBV2, the J call TRBJ2-7; 11 nucleotides match TRBD2. V lost 5 bases and J lost 2; bases outside the gene matches: 5. Germline V gene sequence: CDR1 SNHLY, CDR2 FYNNEI. This CDR3 is 15 amino acids long. The chain's CDR3 is CASSRGLAEAYEQYF. The CDR3 DNA reads TGTGCCAGCAGTAGGGGACTAGCGGAGGCCTACGAGCAGTACTTC.

The chain uses TRBV2 and TRBJ2-1; 8 positions agree with TRBD2. This CDR3 has 15 amino acids. J was trimmed by 4 bases and V by 7 bases; bases with no gene match: 9. Germline V gene data show CDR1 as SNHLY and CDR2 as FYNNEI. In DNA, the CDR3 is TGTGCCAGCATTCCTACTAGCGGAGCTTACAATGAGCAGTTCTTC. Translating it yields CASIPTSGAYNEQFF.

In nucleotides, the CDR3 is TGTGCCACCAGCAGAAGCGGGAGGTACTCCTACGAGCAGTACTTC. Protein sequence: CATSRSGRYSYEQYF. V usage is TRBV15 and J usage is TRBJ2-7; TRBD2 matches at 9 bases. CDR3 length: 15 residues. V shed 2 bases and J 0 bases; nucleotides not matched to a gene: 2. Germline lookup yields CDR1 LNHNV and CDR2 YYDKDF (reference sequence).

The chain joins TRBV25-1 to TRBJ1-1; D may be TRBD1 (5 bases). This CDR3 contains 15 residues. V lost 1 base and J lost 1, with 10 bases in between. Looked up from germline, CDR1 is MGHDK and CDR2 is SYGVNS. The CDR3 nucleotides are TGTGCCAGCAGTGAATCAGGGTCAGGGAACACTGAAGCTTTCTTT. Encoded protein: CASSESGSGNTEAFF. Together with reference TRBV25-1 and TRBJ1-1, the CDR3 gives the full variable domain: EADIYQTPRYLVIGTGKKITLECSQTMGHDKMYWYQQDPGMELHLIHYSYGVNSTEKGDLSSESTVSRIRTEHFPLTLESARPSHTSQYLCASSESGSGNTEAFFGQGTRLTVV.

This clone was counted between two and nine times. The J gene is TRBJ1-2, the V gene TRBV27, with a weak D call TRBD1 (5 bases). V lost 6 bases and J lost 0, with 8 bases in between. The germline CDR1 and CDR2 sequences are MNHEY and SMNVEV (reference sequence). This CDR3 is built from 13 residues. CDR3: CASRQTANYGYTF. The CDR3 nucleotides read TGTGCCAGCAGGCAGACAGCTAACTATGGCTACACCTTC.

The chain combines TRBV5-1 with TRBJ2-2, with 10 bases lining up with TRBD1. There are 16 residues in the CDR3. The germline CDR1 and CDR2 sequences are SGHRS and YFSETQ. V lost 5 bases and J lost 1; bases outside the gene matches: 5. The CDR3: CASSRRTGGNTGELFF. The DNA for the CDR3 is TGCGCCAGCAGTCGGAGGACAGGGGGGAACACCGGGGAGCTGTTTTTT. The full variable domain, with the rest looked up from reference TRBV5-1 and TRBJ2-2, is KAGVTQTPRYLIKTRGQQVTLSCSPISGHRSVSWYQQTPGQGLQFLFEYFSETQRNKGNFPGRFSGRQFSNSRSEMNVSTLELGDSALYLCASSRRTGGNTGELFFGEGSRLTVL.

The chain carries TRBV2 and TRBJ2-7, with 13 bases matching TRBD2. The V segment lost 6 bases and the J segment 13 bases; nucleotides outside the gene matches: 15. The CDR3 totals 15 residues. Germline V gene data show CDR1 as SNHLY and CDR2 as FYNNEI. The CDR3 DNA reads TGTGCCAGCAGCCCTGGACTAGCGGGAGTTGCGGGGAGATACTTC. This encodes CASSPGLAGVAGRYF.

In this sample, this clone turned up once. J is TRBJ1-2 and V is TRBV6-1, with a tentative D call TRBD1 (5 bases). CDR3 length: 13 residues. The V end lost 2 bases, the J end lost 5 bases, and 9 bases lay between the germline ends. Germline lookup yields CDR1 MNHNS and CDR2 SASEGT. The CDR3 region is CASSEIGVYGYTF. CDR3 nucleotides: TGTGCCAGCAGTGAAATAGGGGTTTATGGCTACACCTTC.

This chain connects TRBV10-3 to TRBJ2-3; 12 nucleotides line up with TRBD2. V was clipped by 4 bases and J by 3 bases; unmatched bases: 5. CDR1 is ENHRY and CDR2 is SYGVKD in the germline V gene. CDR3 length equals 16 residues. The CDR3 bases are TGTGCCATCAGTGCTAGCGGGAGGGCCGGTACAGATACGCAGTATTTT. This gives the protein CAISASGRAGTDTQYF.

This chain uses TRBV30 with TRBJ1-5; TRBD1 aligns across 7 bases. Germline V gives CDR1 GTSNPN, CDR2 SVGIG (reference sequence). The V segment lost 1 base and the J segment 1 base; nucleotides outside the gene matches: 4. This CDR3 contains 15 residues. CDR3 DNA: TGTGCCTGGAGTGCGACAGGGTTGAGCAATCAGCCCCAGCATTTT. It yields the protein CAWSATGLSNQPQHF.

The chain carries TRBV29-1 and TRBJ2-7; a weak D match, TRBD2 (5 bases). The germline gives CDR1 SQVTM, CDR2 ANQGSEA. Trimming stripped 7 bases from V and 6 bases from J, with 22 bases between. CDR3 length: 14 residues. The CDR3: CSAREGLHSGEQYF. The CDR3 coding sequence is TGCAGCGCTAGAGAGGGATTACATTCGGGCGAGCAGTACTTC.

The gene calls are TRBV5-1 and TRBJ2-5; TRBD2 agrees at 8 bases. This CDR3 is built from 14 residues. V lost 5 bases, J lost 0 bases, and 3 bases stayed unmatched. Germline lookup yields CDR1 SGHRS and CDR2 YFSETQ. The CDR3 DNA reads TGCGCCAGCAGACTAGCGGCGTACCAAGAGACCCAGTACTTC. Translating gives CASRLAAYQETQYF.

The genes are TRBV30 and TRBJ1-4; unclear D gene. V was cut by 2 bases and J by 4 bases, with 8 bases left in between. The CDR3 loop spans 13 amino acids. Germline V gene lookup returns CDR1 GTSNPN and CDR2 SVGIG (reference sequence). The CDR3 region has the DNA TGTGCCTGGAGTCGCAGCGGTAATGAAAAACTGTTTTTT. This sequence encodes CAWSRSGNEKLFF.

In its sample, this clone was seen once. The chain carries TRBV10-1 and TRBJ2-1; 13 bases map to TRBD2. Trimming cost V 2 bases and J 8 bases; bases outside gene matches: 3. The CDR3 is 15 amino acids. The germline V gene encodes CDR1 WNHNN and CDR2 SYGVQD (reference sequence). The CDR3 region is CASSEATSGRHEQFF. The CDR3 bases are TGCGCCAGCAGTGAGGCGACTAGCGGGAGGCATGAGCAGTTCTTC.

The V and J genes are TRBV25-1 and TRBJ2-7, with 7 nucleotides matching TRBD1. The CDR3 is 13 amino acids. Germline trimming cut 4 bases from V and 5 bases from J; bases unmatched to any gene: 5. The germline V gene encodes CDR1 MGHDK and CDR2 SYGVNS. DNA for the CDR3: TGTGCCAGCAGTGGGCCAACAGGGGACGAGCAGTACTTC. Translating it yields CASSGPTGDEQYF.

This clone was counted a few times. The chain couples TRBV11-2 to TRBJ2-7, with TRBD2 matching 10 bases. V lost 6 bases and J lost 7; bases outside the gene matches: 9. Germline CDR1 and CDR2: SGHAT and FQNNGV. The CDR3 totals 14 residues. The CDR3 DNA follows: TGTGCCAGCAGTGTAGCGGGGGGCCCCTGGGAGCAGTACTTC. Its translation is CASSVAGGPWEQYF.

The gene calls are TRBV30 and TRBJ1-2; 9 positions agree with TRBD1. V lost 2 bases, J lost 7 bases, and 11 bases stayed unmatched. This CDR3 is built from 15 residues. The germline V gene encodes CDR1 GTSNPN and CDR2 SVGIG (reference sequence). In DNA, the CDR3 is TGTGCCTGGAGTATTCTCCCGGGACAGGGTTTTGGCTACACCTTC. Amino acid sequence: CAWSILPGQGFGYTF.

J is TRBJ1-2 and V is TRBV10-2; 10 positions match TRBD1. V shed 7 bases, J shed 4 bases, and the junction held 6 bases outside the gene matches. Germline assignment: CDR1 WSHSY and CDR2 SAAADI. The length of the CDR3 is 14 residues. Written as DNA, the CDR3 is TGCGCCAGCAACCCGGGACAGGGGACCTATGGCTACACCTTC. It codes for CASNPGQGTYGYTF.

This clone was seen a single time. This rearrangement joins TRBV30 to TRBJ2-2; D remains ambiguous. V lost 0 bases and J 1 base, leaving 9 bases between the germline ends. This CDR3 has 15 residues. Germline CDR1 GTSNPN, CDR2 SVGIG (reference sequence). The CDR3 loop reads CAWSVALMNTGELFF. The DNA of the CDR3 is TGTGCCTGGAGTGTAGCCCTAATGAACACCGGGGAGCTGTTTTTT. Combining the CDR3 with reference TRBV30 and TRBJ2-2 gives the whole variable domain SQTIHQWPATLVQPVGSPLSLECTVEGTSNPNLYWYRQAAGRGLQLLFYSVGIGQISSEVPQNLSASRPQDRQFILSSKKLLLSDSGFYLCAWSVALMNTGELFFGEGSRLTVL.

The chain couples TRBV27 to TRBJ2-7; TRBD2 matches 11 bases. V was pared by 5 bases and J by 4 bases, with 1 base of the junction left unmatched. The CDR3 covers 13 residues. Per the germline V gene, CDR1 is MNHEY and CDR2 is SMNVEV (reference sequence). CDR3 amino acids: CASSRTSGYEQYF. For the CDR3, the DNA is TGTGCCAGCAGTAGGACTAGCGGGTACGAGCAGTACTTC.